A few counts support the clone carrying this T cell receptor (beta chain). Its antigen remains unidentified. These data come from a study of post-analysis software for immune sequencing data. Presence of unique molecular identifiers characterized the TCR beta cDNA libraries. TCRdb redid the calling of the PCR reads with MiXCR, one entry per CDR3 protein. In the table there are roughly 400,000 distinct CDR3 sequences, 39% of which are singletons. Germline V gene data show CDR1 as SGHRS and CDR2 as YFSETQ. V was clipped by 5 bases and J by 6 bases; unmatched bases: 12. The CDR3 has 15 residues. Study outcomes and limitations: Comparison of patients with controls showed about 5 TRBV segments more frequent in patients, TRBV5-6, TRBV5-1 and TRBV20-1 among them.

Sequencing was carried out using blood. This sequence joins TRBV5-1 and TRBJ2-3, with 7 nucleotides matching TRBD1. The receptor was isolated from a girl aged 2-9 years with multiple sclerosis. The CDR3 sequence is CASRFTGAPEDTQYF. The CDR3, as DNA: TGCGCCAGCAGGTTTACAGGGGCTCCGGAGGATACGCAGTATTTT.